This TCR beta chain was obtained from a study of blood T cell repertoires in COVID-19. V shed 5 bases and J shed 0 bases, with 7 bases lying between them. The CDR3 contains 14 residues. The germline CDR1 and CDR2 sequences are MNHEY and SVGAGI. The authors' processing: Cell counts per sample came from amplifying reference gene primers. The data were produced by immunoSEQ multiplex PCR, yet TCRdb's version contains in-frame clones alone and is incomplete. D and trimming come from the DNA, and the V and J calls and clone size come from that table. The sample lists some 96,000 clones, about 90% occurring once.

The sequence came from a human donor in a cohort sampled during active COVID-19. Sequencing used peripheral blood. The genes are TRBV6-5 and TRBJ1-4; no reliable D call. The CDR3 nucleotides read TGTGCCAGCAGTCGAACAGCAACTAATGAAAAACTGTTTTTT. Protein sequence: CASSRTATNEKLFF.